Presented here are 8 T cell receptor beta chains from one specimen sequenced in a study of shared clonotypes between healthy human individuals. Some clones are missing from TCRdb's copy, which holds only in-frame ones; the method was immunoSEQ multiplex PCR. This sample yields approximately 2.4 million clones, of which approximately 94% are seen a single time; about 0.13% belongs to the top ten. Sequenced sample: naive CD4+ T cells sorted from blood. The subset here: CD45RA+ positively selected. All receptors come from a man aged 18 to 30 in good health.

The chain has TRBV6-1 and TRBJ2-7; D unclear. With 2 bases removed from V and 5 bases from J, the gap between germline ends came to 7 bases. Germline V gene sequence: CDR1 MNHNS, CDR2 SASEGT. The CDR3 is made up of 12 amino acids. As DNA, the CDR3 is TGTGCCAGCAGTGAATTGGGAAACGAGCAGTACTTC. Translating gives CASSELGNEQYF.

The rearrangement uses TRBV5-1 and TRBJ2-5; 10 bases agree with TRBD2. V lost 4 bases and J lost 2; bases outside the gene matches: 5. Germline assignment: CDR1 SGHRS and CDR2 YFSETQ. The CDR3 has 15 residues. As DNA, the CDR3 is TGCGCCAGCAGCCCGGGGGGACTAGCGCAAGAGACCCAGTACTTC. Protein product: CASSPGGLAQETQYF.

This rearrangement joins TRBV30 to TRBJ2-5; a possible D gene is TRBD1 (5 bases). The CDR3 is made up of 13 amino acids. The germline V and J ends were trimmed by 2 bases and 4 bases, with 11 bases remaining between them. Germline CDR1 and CDR2: GTSNPN and SVGIG (reference sequence). CDR3 bases: TGTGCCTGGAGTACCGGACAATCAGAGACCCAGTACTTC. Residues: CAWSTGQSETQYF.

The chain has TRBV11-2 and TRBJ1-2; 8 bases fit TRBD1. V dropped 5 bases and J dropped 1; count of bases not matched to a gene: 3. The CDR3 consists of 14 residues. Looked up from germline, CDR1 is SGHAT and CDR2 is FQNNGV. The CDR3 DNA reads as TGTGCCAGCAGCCCGGGACAGGATAACTATGGCTACACCTTC. Translated, it gives CASSPGQDNYGYTF.

The V call is TRBV6-5, the J call TRBJ1-6; 10 nucleotides line up with TRBD1. Trimming cost V 3 bases and J 9 bases; bases outside gene matches: 8. This CDR3 has 16 amino acids. CDR1 MNHEY and CDR2 SVGAGI come from the germline V gene. Here the CDR3 DNA reads TGTGCCAGCAGTTATCGGGACAGGGGACATGGTTCACCCCTCCACTTT. It codes for CASSYRDRGHGSPLHF.

The V gene is TRBV30, the J gene TRBJ1-5, with D unclear. V lost 0 bases and J lost 4, with 16 bases in between. The CDR3 totals 16 residues. CDR1 and CDR2 from the germline V gene are GTSNPN and SVGIG (reference sequence). The DNA for the CDR3 is TGTGCCTGGAGTGTAACGGCCTCAGTGAGAAATCAGCCCCAGCATTTT. This translates into CAWSVTASVRNQPQHF.

This chain joins TRBV15 and TRBJ2-5, with D tentatively TRBD2 (6 bases). V shed 0 bases and J shed 1 base, with 9 bases lying between them. CDR3 length: 15 residues. The germline CDR1 and CDR2 sequences are LNHNV and YYDKDF (reference sequence). CDR3 sequence reads: CATSRDPGGQETQYF. In DNA, the CDR3 is TGTGCCACCAGCAGAGATCCCGGGGGCCAAGAGACCCAGTACTTC.

The sample holds one count of this clone. The V gene is TRBV12-2, the J gene TRBJ2-2; the D call in the table, TRBD2, was not verified against the DNA. TRBV12-2 is annotated as a pseudogene. CDR3 length equals 18 residues. In DNA form, the CDR3 reads TGTGCAAGTCGCCCCCCCGACTGGCGGTGGTTGTACACCGGGGAGCTGTTTTTT. Its protein product is CASRPPDWRWLYTGELFF.